The 2 T cell receptor beta chains given below trace back to one sample, sequenced in a study of breast tumors, draining lymph nodes, adjacent tissues. MiXCR, run by TCRdb on the multiplex PCR reads, gives a single entry per CDR3 protein. Of some 49,000 distinct CDR3 sequences in the sample, more than 20% are singletons; the top ten hold 6.5% to 8%. Sequences were obtained from breast tumor tissue. Receptors originate from a female donor with breast cancer. Some clones in this sample may be carry-over from other donors' samples.

As to this clonotype: Germline is not matched at one junction end, which may reflect a read error. The chain uses TRBV25-1 and TRBJ2-7; D is perhaps TRBD2 (7 bases). This CDR3 is 15 amino acids long. Germline lookup yields CDR1 MGHDK and CDR2 SYGVNS. CDR3 amino acids: CASSESGGDSGPRHF. The CDR3, as DNA: TGTGCCAGCAGTGAATCGGGGGGCGACAGCGGGCCCCGCCACTTC.

In its sample, this clonotype is medium-sized. The J gene is TRBJ2-3, the V gene TRBV6-4; D not certain. Trimming stripped 3 bases from V and 5 bases from J, with 9 bases between. Germline lookup yields CDR1 MRHNA and CDR2 SNTAGT. The CDR3 consists of 13 residues. CDR3 residues: CASSEAAKDTQYF. For the CDR3, the DNA is TGTGCCAGCAGTGAGGCTGCTAAAGATACGCAGTATTTT.